This T cell receptor beta chain comes out of a study of control samples from healthy donors and cancer patients. The CDR3 has 16 residues. Germline assignment: CDR1 LGHDT and CDR2 YNNKEL (reference sequence). V was clipped by 3 bases and J by 6 bases; unmatched bases: 7. Profiled with immunoSEQ multiplex PCR; TCRdb holds only in-frame clones, not every one. The profile covers around 110,000 clones, with about 94% appearing a single time and about 2.8% taken by the ten largest. The V call is TRBV3-1 (or the pseudogene TRBV3-2), the J call TRBJ2-3; 12 positions match TRBD2. The sequenced sample was blood. The source is a man younger than 45 in good health. CDR3 DNA sequence: TGTGCCAGCAGCCAGGGACTAGCGGGCTCTGGGGATACGCAGTATTTT. Its translation is CASSQGLAGSGDTQYF.